These 20 T cell receptor beta chains were sequenced from one sample in a study of Graves' ophthalmopathy and Graves' hyperthyroidism. Beta-chain TCR CDR3 regions were amplified from RNA transcripts. HTBI-primed first-round RT-PCR preceded second-round multiplex PCR. Each CDR3 protein gets one entry after TCRdb re-called the multiplex PCR reads with MiXCR. The profile shows roughly 400,000 distinct CDR3 sequences, roughly 15% of them singletons. Specimen: peripheral blood. Every receptor here comes from a woman between 18 and 29 years old with stable Graves' hyperthyroidism.

This sequence joins TRBV6-1 and TRBJ1-6, with 12 bases that match TRBD1. Germline CDR1 and CDR2: MNHNS and SASEGT. This CDR3 has 15 residues. With 4 bases clipped from V and 11 bases from J, the junction kept 6 bases outside the gene matches. CDR3 amino acids: CASSGGGQGAAPLHF. CDR3 DNA sequence: TGTGCCAGCAGTGGGGGGGGACAGGGGGCCGCACCCCTCCACTTT.

As concerns this clonotype: This could be a read error, since a much larger clone is one nucleotide away. The CDR3 loop is CASRASGPQNIKYF. CDR3 nucleotides: TGTGCCAGCAGGGCCTCGGGACCACAAAACATTAAGTACTTC. The chain is built from TRBV6-1 and TRBJ2-4; D may correspond to TRBD1 or TRBD2 (5 bases each). The CDR3 length is 14 residues. Germline V gene data show CDR1 as MNHNS and CDR2 as SASEGT.

The table lists this clonotype with many counts. The CDR3 is CSASSRPGGYTF. CDR3 coding DNA: TGCAGTGCTAGTAGTAGGCCTGGTGGCTACACCTTC. The chain joins TRBV20-1 to TRBJ1-2; D call uncertain. V was trimmed by 3 bases and J by 7 bases, leaving 12 bases between them. CDR1 is DFQATT and CDR2 is SNEGSKA in the germline V gene (reference sequence). The CDR3 sequence is 12 residues long.

In its sample, this clonotype was seen many times. The chain combines TRBV6-1 with TRBJ2-5; the match to TRBD2 covers 7 bases. The CDR3 loop spans 13 amino acids. Germline loops: CDR1 MNHNS, CDR2 SASEGT. V dropped 8 bases and J dropped 1; count of bases not matched to a gene: 4. The CDR3 sequence is CASGTIPQETQYF. CDR3 coding DNA: TGTGCCAGCGGGACTATTCCCCAAGAGACCCAGTACTTC.

This clonotype came up many times. The chain employs TRBV20-1 and TRBJ2-7, with 9 bases fitting TRBD2. The CDR3 spans 14 residues. Germline loops: CDR1 DFQATT, CDR2 SNEGSKA (reference sequence). With 3 bases clipped from V and 1 base from J, the junction kept 4 bases outside the gene matches. The CDR3 here is CSASPSGGSYEQYF. CDR3 sequence (DNA): TGCAGTGCTAGTCCCAGCGGGGGGTCCTACGAGCAGTACTTC.

The chain joins TRBV5-1 to TRBJ2-7, with 7 nucleotides matching TRBD1. CDR3 length: 15 residues. Germline V gives CDR1 SGHRS, CDR2 YFSETQ. The V and J ends lost 1 base and 3 bases, in that order; junction bases with no gene match: 7. The CDR3 reads CASSLNATGYYEQYF. The DNA of the CDR3 is TGCGCCAGCAGCTTGAATGCGACAGGGTACTACGAGCAGTACTTC. Based on the CDR3 plus reference TRBV5-1 and TRBJ2-7, the full variable domain is KAGVTQTPRYLIKTRGQQVTLSCSPISGHRSVSWYQQTPGQGLQFLFEYFSETQRNKGNFPGRFSGRQFSNSRSEMNVSTLELGDSALYLCASSLNATGYYEQYFGPGTRLTVT.

This clonotype was observed at least ten times. The chain joins TRBV5-1 to TRBJ1-2; D call uncertain. This CDR3 region has 17 residues. V was pared by 5 bases and J by 2 bases, with 22 bases between. CDR1 SGHRS and CDR2 YFSETQ come from the germline V gene. The CDR3 region is CASRDRPGILSNYGYTF. CDR3 DNA: TGCGCCAGCAGGGATCGGCCCGGGATTTTGTCGAACTATGGCTACACCTTC.

As regards this clonotype: One end of the junction is discordant with germline, which a read error may explain. The chain links TRBV19 to TRBJ2-5; D possibly uses TRBD1 or TRBD2 (5 bases each). The germline gives CDR1 LNHDA, CDR2 SQIVND (reference sequence). The CDR3 loop spans 13 amino acids. In DNA form, the CDR3 reads TGTGCCCTAAGTACGAGGGGATGGGAGACCCGGTACTTC. It specifies CALSTRGWETRYF.

This clonotype has a count of ten or more. This chain joins TRBV3-1 and TRBJ2-5; 7 nucleotides match TRBD2. Germline V gives CDR1 LGHDT, CDR2 YNNKEL (reference sequence). Trimming cost V 4 bases and J 5 bases; bases outside gene matches: 4. The CDR3 covers 13 residues. The CDR3 region has the DNA TGTGCCAGCAGCCCCGGGGAGGGCGAGACCCAGTACTTC. Protein: CASSPGEGETQYF.

This clonotype was seen repeatedly, ten times or more. The J gene is TRBJ2-7, the V gene TRBV5-1; 7 bases are a match to TRBD1. CDR1 is SGHRS and CDR2 is YFSETQ in the germline V gene. The CDR3 extends over 16 amino acids. The V gene end was trimmed by 4 bases and the J gene end by 0 bases; junction bases not matched to a gene: 10. The chain's CDR3 is CASSVQAGTASYEQYF. Written as DNA, the CDR3 is TGCGCCAGCAGCGTGCAAGCCGGGACAGCCTCCTACGAGCAGTACTTC.

There are many counts of this clonotype. The V gene is TRBV7-6, the J gene TRBJ1-1, with D unresolved. V lost 5 bases to trimming and J lost 4 bases, with 5 bases between them. Germline lookup yields CDR1 SGHVS and CDR2 FNYEAQ. The CDR3 covers 11 residues. DNA for the CDR3: TGTGCCAGCAGCGTCGTCACTGAAGCTTTCTTT. This gives the protein CASSVVTEAFF.

This clonotype was counted between two and nine times. V gene TRBV5-1 combines with J gene TRBJ2-7; 10 bases match TRBD1. Germline-derived CDR1 and CDR2 are SGHRS and YFSETQ. The CDR3 is 14 amino acids. With V trimmed by 5 bases and J by 0 bases, 2 bases remained unmatched. As DNA, the CDR3 is TGCGCCAGCAGTGACAGGGGGCTCTCCTACGAGCAGTACTTC. Translating it yields CASSDRGLSYEQYF.

At least ten counts were recorded for this clonotype. The chain joins TRBV7-2 to TRBJ2-5; 9 bases are a match to TRBD2. With V trimmed by 0 bases and J by 1 base, 0 bases remained unmatched. The CDR3 consists of 15 residues. CDR1 is SGHTA and CDR2 is FQGNSA in the germline V gene. In DNA form, the CDR3 reads TGTGCCAGCAGCTTAGCTAGCGGGAGCCAAGAGACCCAGTACTTC. It codes for CASSLASGSQETQYF.

This clonotype was recorded only once. The chain is built from TRBV15 and TRBJ2-5; 11 bases agree with TRBD2. The J segment lost 5 bases and the V segment lost 5 bases, leaving 4 bases of the junction unmatched. Germline values: CDR1 LNHNV, CDR2 YYDKDF (reference sequence). The CDR3 has 14 residues. CDR3 protein: CATSGSGGAETQYF. Written as DNA, the CDR3 is TGTGCCACCAGCGGTAGCGGGGGGGCCGAGACCCAGTACTTC.

This clonotype has a handful of counts. The chain combines TRBV4-2 with TRBJ2-2, with D tentatively TRBD1 (8 bases). The V gene's germline CDR1 is LGHNA and CDR2 YNFKEQ. The CDR3 is 14 amino acids. V was trimmed by 4 bases and J by 7 bases, leaving 13 bases between them. The CDR3 DNA reads as TGTGCCAGCAGCCCTACAGGGGGGGACGGGGAGCTGTTTTTT. Translation: CASSPTGGDGELFF.

This clonotype has a handful of counts. This chain uses TRBV5-1 with TRBJ2-5; D is possibly TRBD2 (5 bases). The CDR3 sequence is 16 residues long. Trimming cost V 0 bases and J 5 bases, with 17 bases left between them. Germline assignment: CDR1 SGHRS and CDR2 YFSETQ. CDR3 sequence (DNA): TGCGCCAGCAGCTTGGAATTGAGGGTCCGTGGGGAGACCCAGTACTTC. Translating it yields CASSLELRVRGETQYF.

This clonotype was observed many times. The CDR3 DNA reads TGTGCTAGTGTCGAACAGCTCAATCAGCCCCAGCATTTT. Its protein is CASVEQLNQPQHF. The chain carries TRBV12-5 and TRBJ1-5; D not certain. The germline gives CDR1 LGHNT, CDR2 FRNRAP. The CDR3 spans 13 residues. V lost 7 bases to trimming and J lost 3 bases, with 10 bases between them. Combining the CDR3 with reference TRBV12-5 and TRBJ1-5 gives the whole variable domain DARVTQTPRHKVTEMGQEVTMRCQPILGHNTVFWYRQTMMQGLELLAYFRNRAPLDDSGMPKDRFSAEMPDATLATLKIQPSEPRDSAVYFCASVEQLNQPQHFGDGTRLSIL.

This clonotype was seen once. The junction differs from germline at one of its ends, possibly a read error. The chain recombines TRBV7-9 with TRBJ1-2; D not certain. CDR3 length: 15 amino acids. The germline V gene has CDR1 SEHNR and CDR2 FQNEAQ (reference sequence). The CDR3 reads CASIFPLAVNYGYTF. CDR3 DNA: TGTGCCAGCATCTTTCCCTTGGCCGTAAACTACGGCTACACCTTC.

In this sample, this clonotype turned up many times. The CDR3 nucleotides read TGTGCCAGCAGTTACAGGGAAGGGGATTTACGCAATCAGCCCCAGCATTTT. It translates to CASSYREGDLRNQPQHF. The chain recombines TRBV6-2 or TRBV6-3 with TRBJ1-5; D may be TRBD1 (5 bases). With 2 bases removed from V and 2 bases from J, the gap between germline ends came to 16 bases. Germline values: CDR1 MNHEY, CDR2 SVGEGT. The CDR3 totals 17 residues.

V and J are TRBV24-1 and TRBJ2-3; 7 bases match TRBD2. CDR1 and CDR2 (germline): KGHDR, SFDVKD. The junction had 5 bases not matched to a gene; V was cut back by 2 bases and J by 7 bases. This CDR3 is 14 amino acids long. The CDR3 loop is CATSDSGGRNTQYF. In DNA, the CDR3 is TGTGCCACCAGTGATTCGGGGGGTCGCAATACGCAGTATTTT.